The 30 T cell receptor beta chains below come from one sample, sequenced in a study of blood T cell repertoires in COVID-19. Produced via immunoSEQ multiplex PCR; TCRdb's table is partial and in-frame only. The sample has about 160,000 clones, less than 85% seen once. The specimen sequenced was peripheral blood. The receptors derive from a human donor with acute or convalescent COVID-19. The donor label of this sample is uncertain.

The V gene is TRBV7-9, the J gene TRBJ1-4; weak D call: TRBD1 (6 bases). Germline V gene lookup returns CDR1 SEHNR and CDR2 FQNEAQ (reference sequence). CDR3 length: 15 residues. V was clipped by 6 bases and J by 10 bases, with 21 bases between them. CDR3: CASSREGHPEGKLFF. For the CDR3, the DNA is TGTGCCAGCAGTCGGGAGGGACACCCGGAGGGAAAACTGTTTTTT.

V and J are TRBV6-6 and TRBJ1-5; 8 bases are a match to TRBD1. This CDR3 region has 16 residues. Looked up from germline, CDR1 is MNHNY and CDR2 is SVGAGI (reference sequence). V trimming: 6 bases; J trimming: 0 bases; junction bases outside the gene matches: 7. CDR3 coding DNA: TGTGCCAGCAGCCCAACGACAGGGGTTAGCAATCAGCCCCAGCATTTT. As protein: CASSPTTGVSNQPQHF.

CDR3: CASSTDRRANYGYTF. Written as DNA, the CDR3 is TGTGCCAGCAGCACCGACCGGCGGGCTAACTATGGCTACACCTTC. The chain couples TRBV7-2 to TRBJ1-2; no clear D. Germline V lookup: CDR1 SGHTA, CDR2 FQGNSA. This CDR3 has 15 amino acids. The ends were cut back, 5 bases at V and 0 bases at J, with 13 bases in the middle.

V is TRBV2 and J is TRBJ2-5; 8 bases match TRBD2. V dropped 8 bases and J dropped 5; count of bases not matched to a gene: 13. Germline lookup yields CDR1 SNHLY and CDR2 FYNNEI. The CDR3 loop spans 15 amino acids. CDR3 in DNA: TGTGCCAGCTCCGACGGGGGGGTCCCGGGGGAGACCCAGTACTTC. Translated, it gives CASSDGGVPGETQYF.

This chain uses TRBV2 with TRBJ2-2; TRBD1 aligns across 12 bases. The length of the CDR3 is 16 residues. CDR1 and CDR2 from the germline V gene are SNHLY and FYNNEI. J gave up 4 bases and V 3 bases, and 3 bases lay outside the gene matches. CDR3 region: CASSEGDRGLTGELFF. The CDR3 DNA follows: TGTGCCAGCAGTGAGGGGGACAGGGGGCTCACCGGGGAGCTGTTTTTT.

This chain connects TRBV6-6 to TRBJ2-7, with D maybe TRBD1 (7 bases). Trimming stripped 2 bases from V and 6 bases from J, with 17 bases between. Germline CDR1 reads MNHNY; CDR2 reads SVGAGI (reference sequence). The length of the CDR3 is 15 residues. Written as DNA, the CDR3 is TGTGCCAGCAGTTACGGGACTGACAGGGCAGGCGAGCAGTACTTC. As protein: CASSYGTDRAGEQYF.

The chain joins TRBV14 to TRBJ1-2; D is uncertain. The CDR3 runs 13 residues. The V end lost 9 bases, the J end lost 0 bases, and 11 bases lay between the germline ends. The germline CDR1 and CDR2 sequences are SGHDN and FVKESK. The CDR3 spells CASRPDSNYGYTF. Here the CDR3 DNA reads TGTGCCAGTCGCCCTGACTCTAACTATGGCTACACCTTC.

The chain employs TRBV4-1 and TRBJ1-2; a possible D gene is TRBD1 (6 bases). From germline, CDR1 is MGHRA and CDR2 YSYEKL. V was trimmed by 4 bases and J by 9 bases, leaving 18 bases between them. The CDR3 covers 14 residues. CDR3 nucleotides: TGCGCCAGCAGCCCCGGGAGGGGGGCATTTAGCTACACCTTC. Protein product: CASSPGRGAFSYTF.

The chain has TRBV6-4 and TRBJ1-6; weak D call: TRBD1 (5 bases). Trimming cost V 7 bases and J 7 bases, with 17 bases left between them. Germline-derived CDR1 and CDR2 are MRHNA and SNTAGT. The CDR3 consists of 15 residues. CDR3 sequence reads: CASTPRGRANSPLHF. The CDR3 DNA reads as TGTGCCAGCACCCCCCGAGGCAGGGCAAATTCACCCCTCCACTTT.

In this sample, this clone turned up a few times. This CDR3 is CASSLEWTGNTGELFF. CDR3 DNA sequence: TGCGCCAGCAGCCTGGAGTGGACAGGGAACACCGGGGAGCTGTTTTTT. The chain combines TRBV5-1 with TRBJ2-2; the match to TRBD1 covers 7 bases. Germline lookup yields CDR1 SGHRS and CDR2 YFSETQ. Germline trimming cut 4 bases from V and 1 base from J; bases unmatched to any gene: 7. The CDR3 loop spans 16 amino acids. The whole variable domain, filled in from reference TRBV5-1 and TRBJ2-2, reads KAGVTQTPRYLIKTRGQQVTLSCSPISGHRSVSWYQQTPGQGLQFLFEYFSETQRNKGNFPGRFSGRQFSNSRSEMNVSTLELGDSALYLCASSLEWTGNTGELFFGEGSRLTVL.

This chain links TRBV4-1 with TRBJ1-6, with D tentatively TRBD1 (5 bases). This CDR3 contains 16 residues. CDR1 is MGHRA, CDR2 YSYEKL, per germline. Trimming left V 0 bases short and J 7 bases short, with 13 bases between. CDR3: CASSQDVGHLNSPLHF. As DNA, the CDR3 is TGCGCCAGCAGCCAAGATGTAGGACACCTAAATTCACCCCTCCACTTT.

The chain is built from TRBV3-1 (or the pseudogene TRBV3-2) and TRBJ1-1; a possible D gene is TRBD1 (5 bases). The V gene's germline CDR1 is LGHDT and CDR2 YNNKEL (reference sequence). The V end lost 2 bases, the J end lost 6 bases, and 7 bases lay between the germline ends. This CDR3 has 12 amino acids. CDR3 loop: CASSQQGSEAFF. In DNA, the CDR3 is TGTGCCAGCAGCCAACAGGGATCTGAAGCTTTCTTT.

The gene calls are TRBV27 and TRBJ1-5; D gene uncertain. Germline lookup yields CDR1 MNHEY and CDR2 SMNVEV (reference sequence). The V end was cut by 3 bases, the J end by 2 bases, with 11 bases between. The CDR3 is 15 residues long. The CDR3 region has the DNA TGTGCCAGCAGTTTGCGGGGAGTTCGCAATCAGCCCCAGCATTTT. Translation gives CASSLRGVRNQPQHF.

This chain connects TRBV30 to TRBJ2-1, with D unclear. This CDR3 spans 10 amino acids. Trimming removed 2 bases at V and 13 bases at J, with 9 bases between. The germline V gene has CDR1 GTSNPN and CDR2 SVGIG (reference sequence). The CDR3 reads CAWSPFRQFF. CDR3 nucleotide sequence: TGTGCCTGGAGTCCCTTCAGACAGTTCTTC. Filled out from reference TRBV30 and TRBJ2-1, the complete variable domain reads SQTIHQWPATLVQPVGSPLSLECTVEGTSNPNLYWYRQAAGRGLQLLFYSVGIGQISSEVPQNLSASRPQDRQFILSSKKLLLSDSGFYLCAWSPFRQFFGPGTRLTVL.

The gene calls are TRBV6-1 and TRBJ1-1; D possibly corresponds to TRBD1 (6 bases). The CDR3 contains 16 residues. Germline-derived CDR1 and CDR2 are MNHNS and SASEGT. The V and J ends lost 4 bases and 6 bases respectively, with 21 bases between them. CDR3 loop: CASSGGHNRVFSEAFF. In DNA form, the CDR3 reads TGTGCCAGCAGTGGGGGGCACAACAGGGTATTTTCTGAAGCTTTCTTT.

This chain connects TRBV18 to TRBJ1-6; D ambiguous. The ends were cut back, 2 bases at V and 7 bases at J, with 12 bases in the middle. Per germline, CDR1 KGHSH and CDR2 LQKENI. CDR3 size: 15 residues. This CDR3 is CASSPGLQRNSPLHF. The CDR3, as DNA: TGTGCCAGCTCACCAGGACTACAAAGAAATTCACCCCTCCACTTT.

Concerning this clone itself: A read error may produce the germline difference seen at one junction end. V usage is TRBV7-2 and J usage is TRBJ1-1, with a weak D call TRBD1 (5 bases). The CDR3 loop spans 14 amino acids. Germline V CDR1 and CDR2: SGHTA, FQGNSA. This CDR3 reads CASRLGRGNTEAFF. CDR3 sequence (DNA): TGTGCCAGCAGGTTAGGGAGGGGGAACACTGAAGCTTTCTTT.

This clone was seen a handful of times. The chain joins TRBV6-2 or TRBV6-3 to TRBJ2-2; 7 nucleotides agree with TRBD1. Germline loops: CDR1 MNHEY, CDR2 SVGEGT. This CDR3 region has 16 residues. The V segment lost 7 bases and the J segment 2 bases; nucleotides outside the gene matches: 10. The CDR3 loop is CASTPRGQPNTGELFF. The CDR3 region has the DNA TGTGCCAGCACCCCCCGGGGACAGCCCAACACCGGGGAGCTGTTTTTT.

This chain uses TRBV6-2 or TRBV6-3 with TRBJ2-1; 8 bases are shared with TRBD2. Trimming took 2 bases from V and 2 from J; bases not matched to a gene: 8. CDR3 size: 17 residues. From germline, CDR1 is MNHEY and CDR2 SVGEGT. This CDR3 reads CASSYGGAGGPYNEQFF. Written as DNA, the CDR3 is TGTGCCAGCAGTTACGGTGGTGCGGGGGGACCCTACAATGAGCAGTTCTTC.

This chain joins TRBV21-1 and TRBJ2-1; the D segment call TRBD2 is taken from the table without a DNA check. TRBV21-1 has pseudogene status. The CDR3 covers 20 residues. CDR3 DNA sequence: TGTGCCAGCAGCAAACCCGAGACTAGCGGGGGGTATACACTAAACAATGAGCAGTTCTTC. Amino acids: CASSKPETSGGYTLNNEQFF.

This chain links TRBV19 with TRBJ2-3, with a tentative D call TRBD1 (6 bases). The CDR3 loop spans 15 amino acids. Trimming stripped 6 bases from V and 2 bases from J, with 15 bases between. Germline CDR1 is LNHDA and CDR2 is SQIVND (reference sequence). CDR3 nucleotides: TGTGCCAGTAGCACCCGGGACACCTACACAGATACGCAGTATTTT. The encoded protein is CASSTRDTYTDTQYF. Supplemented by reference TRBV19 and TRBJ2-3, the full variable domain reads DGGITQSPKYLFRKEGQNVTLSCEQNLNHDAMYWYRQDPGQGLRLIYYSQIVNDFQKGDIAEGYSVSREKKESFPLTVTSAQKNPTAFYLCASSTRDTYTDTQYFGPGTRLTVL.

The V gene is TRBV29-1, the J gene TRBJ2-2; D is uncertain. V lost 0 bases to trimming and J lost 12 bases, with 11 bases between them. The CDR3 has 12 amino acids. The V gene's germline CDR1 is SQVTM and CDR2 ANQGSEA. The CDR3 sequence: CSVEDLRNQLFF. In DNA form, the CDR3 reads TGCAGCGTTGAAGATCTCAGGAACCAGCTGTTTTTT.

This clone was seen just once. V gene TRBV28 combines with J gene TRBJ1-6; D perhaps matches TRBD1 (5 bases). CDR3 size: 16 residues. Trimming took off 5 bases at V and 6 bases at J, with 17 bases between the two ends. Looked up from germline, CDR1 is MDHEN and CDR2 is SYDVKM. For the CDR3, the DNA is TGTGCCAGCAGTGGGGCCCTAGGGAAGGGTAATTCACCCCTCCACTTT. Translated, it gives CASSGALGKGNSPLHF.

The chain recombines TRBV28 with TRBJ1-2, with a possible D match to TRBD1 (6 bases). The CDR3 consists of 13 residues. Between the trimmed V and J ends, which lost 8 bases and 6 bases, there was a span of 16 bases. The germline CDR1 and CDR2 sequences are MDHEN and SYDVKM. The CDR3 loop reads CASVSQGNHGYTF. The CDR3 bases are TGTGCCAGCGTATCTCAGGGGAACCATGGCTACACCTTC.

The chain carries TRBV19 and TRBJ2-2; 13 nucleotides line up with TRBD2. Per germline, CDR1 LNHDA and CDR2 SQIVND (reference sequence). The CDR3 spans 17 residues. Trimming removed 3 bases from V and 1 base from J; junction bases left unmatched: 2. The chain's CDR3 is CASSIRTSGGNTGELFF. The CDR3 DNA reads as TGTGCCAGTAGTATCCGGACTAGCGGGGGGAACACCGGGGAGCTGTTTTTT.

This chain uses TRBV2 with TRBJ1-4; possible D gene TRBD1, 5 bases. The germline gives CDR1 SNHLY, CDR2 FYNNEI. V was cut by 4 bases and J by 1 base, with 10 bases left in between. This CDR3 comprises 15 residues. The CDR3 here is CASSGQLRTNEKLFF. The CDR3 DNA reads TGTGCCAGCAGTGGACAGCTTCGAACTAATGAAAAACTGTTTTTT. The full variable domain, completed using reference TRBV2 and TRBJ1-4, is EPEVTQTPSHQVTQMGQEVILRCVPISNHLYFYWYRQILGQKVEFLVSFYNNEISEKSEIFDDQFSVERPDGSNFTLKIRSTKLEDSAMYFCASSGQLRTNEKLFFGSGTQLSVL.

This clone was detected only once. This sample includes further DNA sequences coding for the same CDR3. The chain has TRBV30 and TRBJ1-2, with D perhaps TRBD1 (5 bases). The CDR3 runs to 13 residues. Germline V lookup: CDR1 GTSNPN, CDR2 SVGIG (reference sequence). Trimming removed 0 bases at V and 4 bases at J, with 9 bases between. In DNA form, the CDR3 reads TGTGCCTGGAGTGTGAGGGGAGGCTATGGCTACACCTTC. The encoded protein is CAWSVRGGYGYTF.

This clone was found once. The chain joins TRBV29-1 to TRBJ1-1; D gene uncertain. Per the germline V gene, CDR1 is SQVTM and CDR2 is ANQGSEA. The CDR3 is made up of 13 amino acids. V was cut by 7 bases and J by 4 bases, with 16 bases left in between. The CDR3 DNA is TGCAGCGGGCAAGGGAGGATGGGCACTGAAGCTTTCTTT. Translating it yields CSGQGRMGTEAFF.

This chain's CDR3 is CASSPQGQDSSYNSPLHF. CDR3 DNA: TGTGCCAGCTCACCCCAGGGACAGGACAGCTCCTATAATTCACCCCTCCACTTT. This chain uses TRBV18 with TRBJ1-6; 8 nucleotides line up with TRBD1. The CDR3 is 18 residues long. With V trimmed by 3 bases and J by 0 bases, 7 bases remained unmatched. Germline V CDR1 and CDR2: KGHSH, LQKENI.

The chain joins TRBV19 to TRBJ1-1, with TRBD1 matching over 7 bases. The CDR3 has 14 amino acids. CDR1 LNHDA and CDR2 SQIVND come from the germline V gene (reference sequence). V was clipped by 1 base and J by 1 base; unmatched bases: 0. CDR3 sequence (DNA): TGTGCCAGTAGTATAGGACAGGGGAACACTGAAGCTTTCTTT. It encodes CASSIGQGNTEAFF.